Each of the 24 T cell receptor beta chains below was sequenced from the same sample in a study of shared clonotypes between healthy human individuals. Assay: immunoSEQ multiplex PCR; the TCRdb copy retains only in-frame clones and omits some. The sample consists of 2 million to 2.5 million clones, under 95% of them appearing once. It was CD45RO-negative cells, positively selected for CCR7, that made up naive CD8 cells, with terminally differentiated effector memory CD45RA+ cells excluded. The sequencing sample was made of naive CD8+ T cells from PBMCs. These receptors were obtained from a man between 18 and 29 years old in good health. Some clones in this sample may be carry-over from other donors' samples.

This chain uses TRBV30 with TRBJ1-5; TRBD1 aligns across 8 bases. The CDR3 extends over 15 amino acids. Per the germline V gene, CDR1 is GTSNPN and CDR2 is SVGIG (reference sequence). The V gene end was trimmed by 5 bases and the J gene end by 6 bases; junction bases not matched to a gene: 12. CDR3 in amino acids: CAWSDVRGRGQPQHF. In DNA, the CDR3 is TGTGCCTGGTCGGATGTCAGGGGGCGAGGTCAGCCCCAGCATTTT.

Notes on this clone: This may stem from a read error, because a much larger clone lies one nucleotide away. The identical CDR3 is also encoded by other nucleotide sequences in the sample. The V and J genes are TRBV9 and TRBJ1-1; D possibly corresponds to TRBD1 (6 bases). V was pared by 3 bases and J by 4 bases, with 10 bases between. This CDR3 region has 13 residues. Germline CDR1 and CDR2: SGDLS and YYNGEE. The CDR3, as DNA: TGTGCCAGCAGCGAAGGGGGGGGCACTGAAGCTTTCTTT. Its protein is CASSEGGGTEAFF.

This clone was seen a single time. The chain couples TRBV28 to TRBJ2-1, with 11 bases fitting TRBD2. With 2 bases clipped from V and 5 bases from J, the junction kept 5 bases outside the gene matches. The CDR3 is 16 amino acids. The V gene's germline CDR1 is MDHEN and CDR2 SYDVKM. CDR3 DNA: TGTGCCAGCAGTTTAACTAGCGGGAGTCTCGACAATGAGCAGTTCTTC. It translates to CASSLTSGSLDNEQFF.

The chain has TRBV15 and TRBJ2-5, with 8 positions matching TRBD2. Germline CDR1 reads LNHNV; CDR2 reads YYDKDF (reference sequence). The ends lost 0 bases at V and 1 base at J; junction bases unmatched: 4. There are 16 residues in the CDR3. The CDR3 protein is CATSRDPGGTQETQYF. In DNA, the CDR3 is TGTGCCACCAGCAGAGACCCGGGGGGGACCCAAGAGACCCAGTACTTC.

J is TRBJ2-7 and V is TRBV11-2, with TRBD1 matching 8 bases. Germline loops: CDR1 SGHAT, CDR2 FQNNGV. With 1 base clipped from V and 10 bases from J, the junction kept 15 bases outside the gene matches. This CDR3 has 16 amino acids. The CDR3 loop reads CASSLGPGGHRDFQYF. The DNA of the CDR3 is TGTGCCAGCAGCTTAGGCCCAGGGGGCCACCGGGATTTCCAGTACTTC.

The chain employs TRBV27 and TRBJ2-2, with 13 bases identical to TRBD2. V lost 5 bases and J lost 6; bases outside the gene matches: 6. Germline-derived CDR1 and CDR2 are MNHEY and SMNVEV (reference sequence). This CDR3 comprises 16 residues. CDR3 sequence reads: CASSLTSGRAPGELFF. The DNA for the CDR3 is TGTGCCAGCAGTCTAACTAGCGGGAGGGCCCCCGGGGAGCTGTTTTTT.

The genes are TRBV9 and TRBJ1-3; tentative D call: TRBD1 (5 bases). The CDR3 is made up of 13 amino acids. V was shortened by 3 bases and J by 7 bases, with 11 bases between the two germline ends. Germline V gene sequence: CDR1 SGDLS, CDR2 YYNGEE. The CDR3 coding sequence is TGTGCCAGCAGCGGCCTGGGGGGGAACACCATATATTTT. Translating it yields CASSGLGGNTIYF.

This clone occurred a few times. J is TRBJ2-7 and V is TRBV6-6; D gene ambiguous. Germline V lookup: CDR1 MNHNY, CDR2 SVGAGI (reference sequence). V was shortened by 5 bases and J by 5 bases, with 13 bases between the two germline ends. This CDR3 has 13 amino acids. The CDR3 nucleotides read TGTGCCAGCAGTCTAGGACCGTTGGACGAGCAGTACTTC. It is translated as CASSLGPLDEQYF.

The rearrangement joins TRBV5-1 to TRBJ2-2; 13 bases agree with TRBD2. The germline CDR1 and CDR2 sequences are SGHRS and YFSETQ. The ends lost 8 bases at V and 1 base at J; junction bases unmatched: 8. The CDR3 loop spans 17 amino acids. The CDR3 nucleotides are TGCGCCAGTATGCCGGGACTAGCGGGATTGAACACCGGGGAGCTGTTTTTT. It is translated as CASMPGLAGLNTGELFF.

DNA of the CDR3: TGTGCCAGCCCTAAAGATGGTCAGGCCAAAAATCAGTACTTC. Residues: CASPKDGQAKNQYF. The chain employs TRBV6-6 and TRBJ2-4; no reliable D call. The germline V gene encodes CDR1 MNHNY and CDR2 SVGAGI (reference sequence). The CDR3 is 14 amino acids. V lost 8 bases to trimming and J lost 12 bases, with 23 bases between them.

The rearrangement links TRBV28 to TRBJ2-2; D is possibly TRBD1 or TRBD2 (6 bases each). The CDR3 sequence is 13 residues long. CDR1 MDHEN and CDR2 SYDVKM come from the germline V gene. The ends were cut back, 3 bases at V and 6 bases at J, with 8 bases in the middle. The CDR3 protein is CASSFRGPGELFF. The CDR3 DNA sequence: TGTGCCAGCAGTTTTCGGGGGCCCGGGGAGCTGTTTTTT.

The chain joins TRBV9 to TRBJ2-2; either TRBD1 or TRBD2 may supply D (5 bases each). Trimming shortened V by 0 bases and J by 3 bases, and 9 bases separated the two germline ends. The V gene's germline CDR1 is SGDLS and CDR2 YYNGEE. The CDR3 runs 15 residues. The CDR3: CASSVEGSYTGELFF. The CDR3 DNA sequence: TGTGCCAGCAGCGTAGAGGGGAGTTACACCGGGGAGCTGTTTTTT.

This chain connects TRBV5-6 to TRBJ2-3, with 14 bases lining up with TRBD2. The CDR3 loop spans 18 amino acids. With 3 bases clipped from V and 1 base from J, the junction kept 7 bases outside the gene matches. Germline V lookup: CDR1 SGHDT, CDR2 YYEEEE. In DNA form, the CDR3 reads TGTGCCAGCAGCTCCGGGACTAGCGGGAGTGTCGGCACAGATACGCAGTATTTT. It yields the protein CASSSGTSGSVGTDTQYF.

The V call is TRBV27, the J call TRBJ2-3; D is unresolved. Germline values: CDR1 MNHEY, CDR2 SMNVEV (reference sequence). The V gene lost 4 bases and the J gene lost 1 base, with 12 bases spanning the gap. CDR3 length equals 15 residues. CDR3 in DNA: TGTGCCAGCAGTTCCCCCGTGTTCGGCACAGATACGCAGTATTTT. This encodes CASSSPVFGTDTQYF.

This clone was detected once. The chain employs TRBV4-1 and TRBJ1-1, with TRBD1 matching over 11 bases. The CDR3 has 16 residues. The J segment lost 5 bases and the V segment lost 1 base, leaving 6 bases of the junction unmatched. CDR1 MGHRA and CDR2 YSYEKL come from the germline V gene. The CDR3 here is CASSQAGTGGITEAFF. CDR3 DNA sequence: TGCGCCAGCAGCCAAGCTGGGACAGGGGGGATAACTGAAGCTTTCTTT.

CDR3 DNA sequence: TGTGCCAGCAGTTCGGACGGTGCCTACGAGCAGTACTTC. As protein: CASSSDGAYEQYF. The V gene is TRBV27, the J gene TRBJ2-7, with D uncertain. The V gene lost 4 bases and the J gene lost 2 bases, with 9 bases spanning the gap. The germline CDR1 and CDR2 sequences are MNHEY and SMNVEV (reference sequence). The CDR3 has 13 residues.

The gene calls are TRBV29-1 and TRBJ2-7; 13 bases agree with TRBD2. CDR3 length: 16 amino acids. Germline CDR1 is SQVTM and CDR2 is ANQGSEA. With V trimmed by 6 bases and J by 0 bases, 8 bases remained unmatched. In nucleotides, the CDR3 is TGCAGCGTGGGGACTAGCGGGAAAACTTACTCCTACGAGCAGTACTTC. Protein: CSVGTSGKTYSYEQYF.

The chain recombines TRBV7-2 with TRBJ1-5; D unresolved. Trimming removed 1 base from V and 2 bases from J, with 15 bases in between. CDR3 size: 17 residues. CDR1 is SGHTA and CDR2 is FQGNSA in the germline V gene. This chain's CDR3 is CASSLGRDPLGNQPQHF. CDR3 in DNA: TGTGCCAGCAGCTTAGGCCGGGATCCCTTGGGCAATCAGCCCCAGCATTTT.

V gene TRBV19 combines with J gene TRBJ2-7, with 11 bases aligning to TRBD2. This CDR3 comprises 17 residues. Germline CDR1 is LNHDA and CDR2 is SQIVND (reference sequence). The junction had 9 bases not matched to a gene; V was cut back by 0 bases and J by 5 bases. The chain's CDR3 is CASSIDSTTSGSNEQYF. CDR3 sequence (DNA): TGTGCCAGTAGTATAGATTCTACCACTAGCGGGAGTAACGAGCAGTACTTC.

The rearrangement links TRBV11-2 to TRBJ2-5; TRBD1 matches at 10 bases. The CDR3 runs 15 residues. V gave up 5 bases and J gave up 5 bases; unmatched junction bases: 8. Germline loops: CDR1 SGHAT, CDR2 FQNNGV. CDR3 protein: CASSIGTGDWETQYF. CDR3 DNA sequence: TGTGCCAGCAGCATCGGGACAGGGGATTGGGAGACCCAGTACTTC.

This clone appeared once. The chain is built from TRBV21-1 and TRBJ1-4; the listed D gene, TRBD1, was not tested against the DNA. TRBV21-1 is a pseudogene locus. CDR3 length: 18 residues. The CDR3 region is CASSKGETGGPQGEKLFF. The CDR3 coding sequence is TGTGCCAGCAGCAAAGGCGAGACAGGGGGGCCCCAAGGGGAAAAACTGTTTTTT.

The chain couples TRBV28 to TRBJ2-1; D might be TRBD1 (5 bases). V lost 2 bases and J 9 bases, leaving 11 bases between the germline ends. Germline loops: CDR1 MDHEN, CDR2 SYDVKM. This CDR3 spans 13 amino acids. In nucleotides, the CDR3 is TGTGCCAGCAGTTTAATGGGGCGCGCTGAGCAGTTCTTC. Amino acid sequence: CASSLMGRAEQFF.

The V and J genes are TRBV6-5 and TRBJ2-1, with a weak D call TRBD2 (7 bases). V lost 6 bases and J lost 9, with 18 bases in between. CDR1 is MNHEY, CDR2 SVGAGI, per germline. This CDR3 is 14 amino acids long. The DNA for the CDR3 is TGTGCCAGCAGACCTACTGAAAGGGGGGGTGAGCAGTTCTTC. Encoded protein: CASRPTERGGEQFF.

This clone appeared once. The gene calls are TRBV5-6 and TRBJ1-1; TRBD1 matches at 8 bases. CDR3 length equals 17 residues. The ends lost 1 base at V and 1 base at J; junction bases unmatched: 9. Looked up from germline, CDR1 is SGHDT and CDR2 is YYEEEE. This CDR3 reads CASSLRPGTGTNTEAFF. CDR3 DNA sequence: TGTGCCAGCAGCTTGCGTCCCGGGACAGGTACGAACACTGAAGCTTTCTTT.